The present T cell receptor (beta chain) was sequenced within a study of cytomegalovirus exposure and HLA in healthy donors (dated by TCRdb to 2017 to 2019). With respect to the entire study: An earlier analysis of some 500 of the donors reported more than 250 Gb of sequence data and 117 million unique TCR beta sequences from 190 million or so T cells. The study aimed to test whether signatures of past pathogen exposure could be identified by cataloging public T cell receptors. Typing coverage differed by locus: A, B, C, DRB1 and DQB1 were typed in roughly 620-640 donors, DQA1 in approximately 520, DPA1 in 600 to 610, and DPB1 in roughly 450. The study combined high-throughput TCR immunosequencing, statistical association of individual TCRs with disease status, and machine learning to predict cytomegalovirus infection status. A later analysis re-examined previously published TCR beta repertoires from just over 650 donors and added high-resolution HLA genotyping to investigate patterns of TCR occurrence. Among the roughly 400 genotyped donors, around 81% belonged to the genetic ancestry cluster associated with self-reported Caucasian donors. The later analysis used no new phenotypic data to find candidate immune exposures, relying instead on TCR beta sequences and their occurrence across donors. Class I and class II HLA loci were covered by the typing at four-digit resolution. Along with the approximately 700-subject first cohort, a separate validation cohort of over a hundred different subjects was used. A later genetic analysis used genome-wide SNP genotypes for about 65% of the roughly 700 donors, treating that subset as a discovery cohort. An earlier analysis of around 580 of the donors used high-throughput TCR beta sequencing to judge whether each TCR beta V gene segment behaved as functional or pseudogenic. The study used immunosequencing to profile the T cell repertoires of approximately 690 subjects and linked those repertoires to cytomegalovirus serostatus. Roughly five DR-DQ haplotypes were handled as single units for association and clustering because linkage in the cohort was strong. An early release covering 550 to 700 HLA-typed donors comprised 250 to 350 gigabases of sequencing data and tens of millions of unique TCR sequences. Among some 400 genotyped donors of the cohort, an average of approximately 240,000 unique TCR beta nucleotide sequences was sequenced per donor, of which about 19% were non-productive. Donor age, sex, ethnicity and CMV serostatus were compiled together with the repertoire data. Every repertoire in the discovery cohort had been generated on one and the same sequencing platform.

Worth noting for this clone: Its antigen has not been determined.

V is clipped by 3 bases and J by 5 bases, and the sequence between their germline boundaries is 14 bases long. Inclusive of the bounding cysteine and phenylalanine, the CDR3 is 15 residues long. Kept here is only the CDR3 DNA, which spans 45 bases and is read in frame from base 1. Based on the germline V gene, the CDR1 and CDR2 sequences are MDHEN and SYDVKM. The cohort consisted of 670 or so healthy bone marrow donors. Cohort members were all nominally healthy when sampled, although unrecorded immune exposures were likely present. The donor was CMV seropositive and belonged to the group of some 290 seropositive cohort members. Each donor provided a peripheral blood sample, and peripheral blood mononuclear cells were used for TCR beta sequencing. Genomic DNA extraction from the blood cell samples was performed with the Qiagen DNeasy Blood Extraction Kit. Library preparation was by the immunoSEQ multiplex PCR assay. For the multiplex PCR, a mixture combining 60 forward primers for TCR Vbeta segments and 13 reverse primers for TCR Jbeta segments was used. The CDR3 region of rearranged TCR beta genes was amplified from genomic DNA with a multiplex PCR assay. The Illumina HiSeq System was used to sequence the amplified TCR beta libraries as 87-base-pair reads. The original pipeline was this. Across the 670 or so repertoires, a later analysis counted tens of millions of unique TCR beta chains, 8.5 million to 12 million of which were shared by at least two donors. To remove PCR and sequencing errors, raw reads were error-corrected and collapsed into unique sequences using a nearest-neighbor algorithm that merged closely related sequences. To assign V, D and J gene segments, CDR3 sequences were aligned to IMGT reference sequences. For a sequence to be retained, a match of at least six nucleotides was required to both a V gene segment and a J gene segment. A rearrangement counted as productive if the CDR3 had no stop codons and remained in frame with V and J, and every other rearrangement counted as non-productive. Following IMGT convention, CDR3 was defined as the stretch from the second conserved V-encoded cysteine up to the conserved J-encoded phenylalanine. Sequences without an unambiguous match to a single V gene segment were excluded from the earlier analysis of 450 to 650 of the donors. In an earlier analysis of around 600 of the donors, V segments were called functional above 56.7% productive rearrangements and were called segregating when the between-donor standard deviation exceeded 5%. A statistical classification framework was built for diagnosing cytomegalovirus status from the catalog of TCR beta chain sequences. V and J gene assignment, in a later analysis, came from comparing TCR nucleotide sequences with IMGT/GENE-DB human TR gene sequences. Using the TCRdist pipeline, a later analysis assigned CDR3 sequences along with most-parsimonious VDJ recombination scenarios. In a later analysis, each TCR beta chain was defined by its CDR3 amino acid sequence together with its V-gene family, and reads without a unique V-gene family were excluded. To address suspected cross-contamination and a sequencing artifact, a later analysis removed approximately 600 highly shared, low-generation-probability nucleotide sequences. In a later analysis, a clonal expansion index was calculated for each public chain from normalized within-repertoire ranks of inferred template counts. In a later analysis, generation probabilities were computed using a VDJ recombination model fitted to out-of-frame rearrangements, and the results were checked against IGoR. In a later analysis, TCR-TCR, TCR-HLA and TCR-CMV co-occurrence was scored with hypergeometric tests, and a repertoire-size bias correction was applied to TCR pairs. In a later analysis, false discovery rates were estimated by permuting HLA or CMV assignments 20 times. In a later analysis, co-occurring TCRs were grouped with DBSCAN, and TCRdist sequence similarity was added when clustering was performed within HLA-allele-positive subsets. Repertoires with fewer than 30,000 or more than 120,000 public chains were left out of co-occurrence clustering, as were about five repertoires with anomalous nucleotide sharing. TCRdb took this table from immuneACCESS and kept in-frame rearrangements with V and J called. Such tables lack part of the clones; where checked against another copy, unresolved V genes explain under half of the gap, and the rest is unexplained. V and J calls and clone size are given by that table; D and trimming were obtained from the DNA. The sample table gives roughly 54,000 clones. The ten most abundant clones make up over 9% of the sample.

Study-wide conclusions, independent of this receptor: In the study, 164 TCR beta chains were listed as associated with cytomegalovirus. Only TCR beta chains were sequenced in this cohort, and the absence of alpha or paired-chain data limited detectable features. Immune exposure information for the cohort was limited to CMV serostatus. In a later analysis, HLA-associated TCR beta chains were found to be more clonally expanded and to have lower generation probabilities than equally common non-associated chains. About 17 rarely observed V segments, including chromosome 9 orphons, were excluded from the earlier analysis of several hundred of the donors because counts were too low. Most TCR sequences were seen in very few donors, while some public TCRs were found in many individuals. Because HLA typing was unavailable for some donors at each locus, only the typed subset was used in association tests. Correlated functional status among segregating V segments might reflect linkage disequilibrium, but an unknown experimental factor could not be ruled out. Cytomegalovirus status was reported to be diagnosed by the classifier with high specificity and sensitivity in both the original and validation cohorts. A further reported finding was that TCR beta sequences accurately predicted the HLA-A and HLA-B alleles for most subjects in the first cohort. A later genetic analysis associated a missense DCLRE1C variant with V-gene and J-gene trimming of TCR beta chains, and an independent cohort replicated the association. In a later genetic analysis, fewer N-insertions in productive TCRs were reported among donors in an Asian-associated ancestry cluster than the approximately 670-donor mean. The 87-base-pair reads could not distinguish some IMGT-functional V segments, including TRBV6-2 and TRBV6-3, so those segments were excluded. A few of the identified cytomegalovirus-associated TCR beta chains were confirmed in vitro to be specific for cytomegalovirus antigens. At a false discovery rate of 0.05, a later analysis linked approximately 18,000 TCR beta sequences to specific HLA alleles. It was suggested by the authors that the approach could potentially be generalized to other disease states and immunological phenotypes. According to a later analysis, parvovirus B19, influenza, CMV and Epstein-Barr virus appeared linked to several top co-occurrence clusters. A later analysis found that TCR association rates varied across HLA loci, with DRB1 alleles showing the most associated TCRs and HLA-C alleles the fewest. A later analysis found that most CMV-associated TCR beta chains appeared HLA-restricted, with HLA associations seemingly driven largely by CMV exposure. In an earlier analysis of more than 500 of the donors, most TCR beta V segments appeared in productive rearrangements about 87% or about 30% of the time, broadly matching IMGT annotations. Presence/absence analyses assumed roughly uniform sequencing depth across donors, an assumption that may not hold. A cluster of highly shared sequence variants was judged likely to be a technical artifact of the sequencing pipeline. When HLA alleles, especially DR and DQ, strongly co-occurred, attributing TCR associations to individual alleles was difficult.

The sample was PBMCs. The sequence links TRBV28 to TRBJ1-5; TRBD1 is a weak D gene call, 6 bases matching. The sequence came from a woman aged 25 to 45 in good health and CMV-seropositive. The DNA reads as follows: TGTGCCAGCAGTTTTCCGGGGGGGCAGGATCAGCCCCAGCATTTT. It codes for CASSFPGGQDQPQHF.